This T cell receptor beta chain was identified during a study of blood T cell repertoires in COVID-19. Per germline, CDR1 MNHEY and CDR2 SVGAGI. This CDR3 has 15 residues. Trimming cost V 8 bases and J 0 bases; bases outside gene matches: 7. In the study's own analysis: The assay estimated nucleated cells by amplifying reference gene primers. Only in-frame clones appear in the TCRdb table, and some are missing; sequencing was by immunoSEQ multiplex PCR. The V and J calls and clone size were taken over from that table, and D and trimming were inferred from the DNA. The profile shows 150,000 to 200,000 clones, approximately 85% of them singletons.

The sequenced sample consisted of peripheral blood. The sequence came from a woman aged 55-70 years with acute or convalescent COVID-19. This chain connects TRBV6-5 to TRBJ1-3; 7 bases align to TRBD1. This CDR3 reads CASQKGARSGNTIYF. The CDR3 DNA follows: TGTGCCAGCCAGAAGGGGGCCCGCTCTGGAAACACCATATATTTT.